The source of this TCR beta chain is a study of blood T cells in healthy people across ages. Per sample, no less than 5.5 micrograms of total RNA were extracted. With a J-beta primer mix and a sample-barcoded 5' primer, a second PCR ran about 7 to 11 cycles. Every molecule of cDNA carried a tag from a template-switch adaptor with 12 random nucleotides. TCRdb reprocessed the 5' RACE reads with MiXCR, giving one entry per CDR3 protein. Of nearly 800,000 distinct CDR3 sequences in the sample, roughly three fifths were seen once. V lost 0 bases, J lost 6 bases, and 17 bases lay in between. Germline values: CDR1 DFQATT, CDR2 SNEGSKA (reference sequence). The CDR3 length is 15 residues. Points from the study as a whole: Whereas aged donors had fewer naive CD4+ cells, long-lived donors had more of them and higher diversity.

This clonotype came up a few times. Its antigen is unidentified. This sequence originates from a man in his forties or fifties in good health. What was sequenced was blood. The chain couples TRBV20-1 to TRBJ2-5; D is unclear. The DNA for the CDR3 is TGCAGTGCTAGAGATGATGTACAGTGGTTACAGACCCAGTACTTC. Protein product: CSARDDVQWLQTQYF.